This TCR beta chain was recorded in a study of T cell repertoires in cytomegalovirus infection. Study in general: In public TCR beta signatures, there were indications of both CMV infection and matching HLA type.

This clonotype was recorded at least ten times. Its antigen is not identified. TCRdb recomputed calls from the reads with MiXCR, one row per CDR3 protein. The sample consists of approximately 910,000 distinct CDR3 sequences, around 32% of them appearing once. V dropped 10 bases and J dropped 5 bases, with 17 bases sitting between them. This CDR3 comprises 13 residues. Germline assignment: CDR1 SGHTA and CDR2 FQGNSA. The V and J genes are TRBV7-2 and TRBJ2-5, with D perhaps TRBD2 (6 bases). The TCR was taken from a human donor in good health (CMV status not recorded). Some clones in this sample may be carry-over from other donors' samples. The sequencing used cultured CD8+ T cells from PBMCs, collected from culture after CMV antigen stimulation. The CDR3 nucleotides are TGTGCCATCGCGGGGCTCCTTAGGGAGACCCAGTACTTC. Translated, it gives CAIAGLLRETQYF.